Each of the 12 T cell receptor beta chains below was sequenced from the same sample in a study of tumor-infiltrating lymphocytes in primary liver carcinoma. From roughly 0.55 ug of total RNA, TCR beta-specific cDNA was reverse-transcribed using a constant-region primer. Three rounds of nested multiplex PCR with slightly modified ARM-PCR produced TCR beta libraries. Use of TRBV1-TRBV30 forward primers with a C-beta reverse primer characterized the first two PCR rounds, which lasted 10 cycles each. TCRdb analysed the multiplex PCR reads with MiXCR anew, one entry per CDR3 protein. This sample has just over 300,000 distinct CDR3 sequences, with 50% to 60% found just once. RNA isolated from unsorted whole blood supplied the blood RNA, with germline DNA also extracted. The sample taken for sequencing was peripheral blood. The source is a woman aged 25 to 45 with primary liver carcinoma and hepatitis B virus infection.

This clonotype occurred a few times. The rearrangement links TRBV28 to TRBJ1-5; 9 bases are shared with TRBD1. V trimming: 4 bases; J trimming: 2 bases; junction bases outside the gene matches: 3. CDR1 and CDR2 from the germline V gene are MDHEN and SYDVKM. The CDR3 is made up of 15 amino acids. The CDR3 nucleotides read TGTGCCAGCAGTTCGAGGACAGGGGGCAATCAGCCCCAGCATTTT. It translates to CASSSRTGGNQPQHF.

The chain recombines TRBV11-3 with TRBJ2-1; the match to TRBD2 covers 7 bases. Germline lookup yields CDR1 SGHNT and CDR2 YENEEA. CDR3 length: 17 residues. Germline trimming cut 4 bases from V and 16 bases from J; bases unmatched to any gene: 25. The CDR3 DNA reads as TGTGCCAGCAGCTCAGCTAGCGTGAGAAGGGACTACAATGATCAATTCTTC. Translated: CASSSASVRRDYNDQFF.

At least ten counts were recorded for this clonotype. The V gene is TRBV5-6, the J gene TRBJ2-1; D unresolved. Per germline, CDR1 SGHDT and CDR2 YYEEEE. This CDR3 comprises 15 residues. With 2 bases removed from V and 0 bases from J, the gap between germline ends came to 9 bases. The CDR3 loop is CASSFSMSSYNEQFF. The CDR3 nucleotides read TGTGCCAGCAGCTTTTCAATGAGCTCCTACAATGAGCAGTTCTTC.

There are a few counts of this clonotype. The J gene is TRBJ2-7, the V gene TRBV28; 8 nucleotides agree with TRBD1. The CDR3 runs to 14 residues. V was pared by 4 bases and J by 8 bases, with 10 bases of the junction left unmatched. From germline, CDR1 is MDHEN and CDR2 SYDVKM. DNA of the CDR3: TGTGCCAGCAGTTCCCCCGGGACAGGTCCCCAGCAGTACTTC. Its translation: CASSSPGTGPQQYF.

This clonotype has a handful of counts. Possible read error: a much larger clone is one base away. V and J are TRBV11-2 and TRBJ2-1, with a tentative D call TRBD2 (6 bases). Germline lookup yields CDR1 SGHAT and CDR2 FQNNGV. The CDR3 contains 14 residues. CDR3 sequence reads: CANSFRTTYNEQFF. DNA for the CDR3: TGTGCCAACAGCTTCCGGACTACCTACAATGAGCAGTTCTTC.

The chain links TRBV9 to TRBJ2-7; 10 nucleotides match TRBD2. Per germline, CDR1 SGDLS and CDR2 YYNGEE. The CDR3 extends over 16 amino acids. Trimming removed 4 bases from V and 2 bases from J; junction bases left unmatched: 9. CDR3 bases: TGTGCCAGCAGCCCCTCTAGCGGGAGCGGCCCCTACGAGCAGTACTTC. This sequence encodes CASSPSSGSGPYEQYF.

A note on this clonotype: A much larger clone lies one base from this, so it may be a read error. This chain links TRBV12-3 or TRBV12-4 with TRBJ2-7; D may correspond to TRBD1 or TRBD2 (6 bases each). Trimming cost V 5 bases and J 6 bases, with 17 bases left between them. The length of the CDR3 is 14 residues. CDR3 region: CASSRGGTPSEQYF. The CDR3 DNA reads TGTGCCAGCAGTCGAGGGGGGACCCCCTCCGAGCAGTACTTC.

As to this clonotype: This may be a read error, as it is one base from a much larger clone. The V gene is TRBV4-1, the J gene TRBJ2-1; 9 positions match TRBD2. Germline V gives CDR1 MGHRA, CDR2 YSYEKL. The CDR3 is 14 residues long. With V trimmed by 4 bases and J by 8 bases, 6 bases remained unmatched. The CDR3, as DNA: TGCGCCAGCAGCCGAGTAGCGGGAGTAGATGAGCAGTTCTTC. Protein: CASSRVAGVDEQFF.

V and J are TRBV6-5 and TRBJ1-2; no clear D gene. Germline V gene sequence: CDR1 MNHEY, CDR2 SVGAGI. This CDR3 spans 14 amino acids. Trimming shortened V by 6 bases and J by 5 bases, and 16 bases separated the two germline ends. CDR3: CASRSSGDRYGYTF. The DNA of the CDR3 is TGTGCCAGCAGAAGTTCCGGGGATAGGTATGGCTACACCTTC.

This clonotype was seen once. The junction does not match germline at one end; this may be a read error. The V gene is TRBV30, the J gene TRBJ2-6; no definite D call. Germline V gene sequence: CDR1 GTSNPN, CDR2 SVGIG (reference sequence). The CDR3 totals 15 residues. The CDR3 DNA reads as TGTGCCTGGAGTGTTGGTCAATCTGGGGTCAACGTCCTGACTTTC. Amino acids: CAWSVGQSGVNVLTF.

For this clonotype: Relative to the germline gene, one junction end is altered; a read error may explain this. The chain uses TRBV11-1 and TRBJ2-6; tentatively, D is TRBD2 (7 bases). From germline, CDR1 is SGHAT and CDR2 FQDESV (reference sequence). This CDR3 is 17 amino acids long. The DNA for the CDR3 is TGTGCCAGCAACGGGGGGCAGGGGAGATATGGGGCCAACATCCTGACTTTC. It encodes CASNGGQGRYGANILTF.

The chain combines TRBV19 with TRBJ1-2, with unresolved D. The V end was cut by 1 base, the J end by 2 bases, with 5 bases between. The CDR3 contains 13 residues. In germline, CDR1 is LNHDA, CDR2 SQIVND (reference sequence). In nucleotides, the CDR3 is TGTGCCAGTAGTATAGCGGAGAACTATGGCTACACCTTC. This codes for CASSIAENYGYTF.